This passage covers 15 T cell receptor beta chains from one sample sequenced in a study of response to subunit inactivated influenza vaccine. TCRdb redid the calling of the RT-PCR reads with MiXCR, one entry per CDR3 protein. The sample has 800,000 or so distinct CDR3 sequences, over 20% seen once. The material was PBMCs from blood, obtained about 5 days after vaccination. The receptors were gathered from a man in his forties or fifties who received an inactivated influenza vaccine.

This clonotype has a count of ten or more. This chain connects TRBV15 to TRBJ2-3; 12 nucleotides match TRBD1. This CDR3 region has 13 residues. Germline V gene data show CDR1 as LNHNV and CDR2 as YYDKDF (reference sequence). The V and J ends lost 5 bases and 14 bases, in that order; junction bases with no gene match: 8. In nucleotides, the CDR3 is TGTGCCACCAGCGTGGAGGGACAGGGGGCGAGGTATTTT. Residues: CATSVEGQGARYF.

The chain employs TRBV27 and TRBJ1-4; 8 bases map to TRBD1. The CDR3 is 15 residues long. V lost 5 bases to trimming and J lost 8 bases; unmatched junction nucleotides: 10. Germline CDR1 MNHEY, CDR2 SMNVEV (reference sequence). DNA of the CDR3: TGTGCCAGCAGTCCCGGGGACAGGCTGCGGGAAAAACTGTTTTTT. Residues: CASSPGDRLREKLFF.

This clonotype occurred a few times. The chain combines TRBV10-2 with TRBJ2-3; 8 nucleotides agree with TRBD1. V was pared by 7 bases and J by 2 bases, with 8 bases of the junction left unmatched. The CDR3 is 15 residues long. The V gene's germline CDR1 is WSHSY and CDR2 SAAADI. CDR3 nucleotide sequence: TGCGCCAGCAAGACCGGGACAGGAAACACAGATACGCAGTATTTT. This translates into CASKTGTGNTDTQYF.

There are a few counts of this clonotype. The gene calls are TRBV6-2 or TRBV6-3 and TRBJ2-1; D perhaps matches TRBD2 (5 bases). CDR3 size: 13 residues. The V end was cut by 4 bases, the J end by 8 bases, with 12 bases between. Germline assignment: CDR1 MNHEY and CDR2 SVGEGT. This CDR3 is CASSSSTSYEQFF. DNA for the CDR3: TGTGCCAGCAGTTCCTCCACTAGTTATGAGCAGTTCTTC.

V is TRBV9 and J is TRBJ2-3; the D is unclear. The CDR3 is 14 residues long. V was shortened by 0 bases and J by 2 bases, with 7 bases between the two germline ends. CDR1 SGDLS and CDR2 YYNGEE come from the germline V gene. CDR3 sequence: CASSVESPTDTQYF. The CDR3 DNA follows: TGTGCCAGCAGCGTAGAGTCACCCACAGATACGCAGTATTTT.

This clonotype was observed a handful of times. The chain employs TRBV7-3 and TRBJ2-2, with 12 bases fitting TRBD2. The CDR3 extends over 14 amino acids. V gave up 9 bases and J gave up 3 bases; unmatched junction bases: 2. In germline, CDR1 is SGHTA, CDR2 FQGTGA. The chain's CDR3 is CASRLAGDTGELFF. CDR3 DNA sequence: TGTGCCAGTCGACTAGCGGGGGACACCGGGGAGCTGTTTTTT. The complete variable domain, with remaining parts taken from reference TRBV7-3 and TRBJ2-2, reads GAGVSQTPSNKVTEKGKYVELRCDPISGHTALYWYRQSLGQGPEFLIYFQGTGAADDSGLPNDRFFAVRPEGSVSTLKIQRTERGDSAVYLCASRLAGDTGELFFGEGSRLTVL.

This chain's CDR3 is CASSLAGISYEQYF. For the CDR3, the DNA is TGCGCCAGCAGCTTGGCCGGCATTTCCTACGAGCAGTACTTC. The genes are TRBV5-1 and TRBJ2-7, with D uncertain. CDR3 length: 14 amino acids. The ends were cut back, 0 bases at V and 1 base at J, with 8 bases in the middle. CDR1 and CDR2 from the germline V gene are SGHRS and YFSETQ. The full variable domain, completed using reference TRBV5-1 and TRBJ2-7, is KAGVTQTPRYLIKTRGQQVTLSCSPISGHRSVSWYQQTPGQGLQFLFEYFSETQRNKGNFPGRFSGRQFSNSRSEMNVSTLELGDSALYLCASSLAGISYEQYFGPGTRLTVT.

The J gene is TRBJ2-7, the V gene TRBV27, with 8 bases that match TRBD2. This CDR3 region has 12 residues. Germline trimming cut 6 bases from V and 6 bases from J; bases unmatched to any gene: 4. In germline, CDR1 is MNHEY, CDR2 SMNVEV (reference sequence). CDR3 residues: CASSSGRSEQYF. The CDR3 coding sequence is TGTGCCAGCAGCAGCGGGAGAAGCGAGCAGTACTTC.

In this sample, this clonotype turned up many times. J is TRBJ2-7 and V is TRBV12-3 or TRBV12-4; possibly TRBD1 or TRBD2 for D (5 bases each). The CDR3 contains 15 residues. Trimming took off 4 bases at V and 0 bases at J, with 13 bases between the two ends. CDR3: CASSSGTASSYEQYF. CDR3 coding DNA: TGTGCCAGCAGTTCGGGGACCGCCAGCTCCTACGAGCAGTACTTC.

The chain couples TRBV29-1 to TRBJ2-7; D may be TRBD1 (7 bases). The CDR3 has 13 residues. Trimming stripped 5 bases from V and 4 bases from J, with 15 bases between. Germline CDR1 SQVTM, CDR2 ANQGSEA. CDR3 region: CSVLRGEAYEQYF. Written as DNA, the CDR3 is TGCAGCGTTCTCAGGGGGGAAGCATACGAGCAGTACTTC.

The chain carries TRBV20-1 and TRBJ1-5; unclear D gene. CDR1 is DFQATT, CDR2 SNEGSKA, per germline (reference sequence). The CDR3 contains 15 residues. Trimming took off 0 bases at V and 0 bases at J, with 9 bases between the two ends. CDR3 protein: CSARDRKYSNQPQHF. In DNA form, the CDR3 reads TGCAGTGCTAGAGATCGGAAGTATAGCAATCAGCCCCAGCATTTT.

This rearrangement joins TRBV5-1 to TRBJ2-5; tentative D call: TRBD1 (7 bases). Germline V gene lookup returns CDR1 SGHRS and CDR2 YFSETQ. The CDR3 has 15 amino acids. V gave up 4 bases and J gave up 2 bases, with 15 bases separating them. In nucleotides, the CDR3 is TGCGCCAGCAGCCCCACGACAGGGAGGCAAGAGACCCAGTACTTC. Encoded protein: CASSPTTGRQETQYF.

V gene TRBV29-1 combines with J gene TRBJ2-3; no firm D call. V lost 7 bases, J lost 0 bases, and 17 bases lay in between. The CDR3 is made up of 15 amino acids. The germline CDR1 and CDR2 sequences are SQVTM and ANQGSEA. The CDR3 region has the DNA TGCAGCGCTATAACGTGGGGTAGTAGCACAGATACGCAGTATTTT. It yields the protein CSAITWGSSTDTQYF.

The V and J genes are TRBV7-8 and TRBJ2-5, with D possibly TRBD1 on 5 matching bases. The germline V gene has CDR1 SGHVS and CDR2 FQNEAQ. Trimming removed 7 bases from V and 2 bases from J, with 14 bases in between. The CDR3 is made up of 14 amino acids. CDR3 DNA: TGTGCCAGCACCCCCTTAGGGGTACAAGAGACCCAGTACTTC. It translates to CASTPLGVQETQYF.

The V gene is TRBV7-9, the J gene TRBJ2-3; no clear D. Per germline, CDR1 SEHNR and CDR2 FQNEAQ (reference sequence). Trimming stripped 0 bases from V and 4 bases from J, with 17 bases between. There are 17 residues in the CDR3. The CDR3 loop is CASSLAKLGLGPDTQYF. The CDR3, as DNA: TGTGCCAGCAGCTTAGCGAAGTTAGGGCTTGGTCCAGATACGCAGTATTTT.